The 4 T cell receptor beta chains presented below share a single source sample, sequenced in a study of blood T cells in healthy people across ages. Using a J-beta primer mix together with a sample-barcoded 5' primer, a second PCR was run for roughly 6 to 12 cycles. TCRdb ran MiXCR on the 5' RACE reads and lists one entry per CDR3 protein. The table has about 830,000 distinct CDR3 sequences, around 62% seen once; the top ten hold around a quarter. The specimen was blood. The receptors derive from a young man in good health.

As DNA, the CDR3 is TGTGCCAGCAGCCTACAAGGCTGGGGTTATGACATTCAGTACTTC. Translation gives CASSLQGWGYDIQYF. The chain carries TRBV6-2 or TRBV6-3 and TRBJ2-4; D remains unclear. The CDR3 runs to 15 residues. Trimming shortened V by 6 bases and J by 8 bases, and 20 bases separated the two germline ends. Looked up from germline, CDR1 is MNHEY and CDR2 is SVGEGT.

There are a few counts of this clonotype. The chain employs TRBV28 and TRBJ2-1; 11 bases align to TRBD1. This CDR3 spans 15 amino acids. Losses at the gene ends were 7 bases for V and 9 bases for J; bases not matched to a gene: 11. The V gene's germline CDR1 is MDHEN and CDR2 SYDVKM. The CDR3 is CASTSPGQGVIEQFF. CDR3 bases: TGTGCCAGCACCTCCCCGGGACAGGGGGTTATTGAGCAGTTCTTC.

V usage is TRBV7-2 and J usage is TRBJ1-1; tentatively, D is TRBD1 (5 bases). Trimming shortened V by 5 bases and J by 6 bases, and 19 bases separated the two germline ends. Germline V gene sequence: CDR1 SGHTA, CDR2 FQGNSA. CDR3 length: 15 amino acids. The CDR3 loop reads CASSTGTFLVAEAFF. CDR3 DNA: TGTGCCAGCAGCACCGGGACGTTCTTGGTCGCTGAAGCTTTCTTT.

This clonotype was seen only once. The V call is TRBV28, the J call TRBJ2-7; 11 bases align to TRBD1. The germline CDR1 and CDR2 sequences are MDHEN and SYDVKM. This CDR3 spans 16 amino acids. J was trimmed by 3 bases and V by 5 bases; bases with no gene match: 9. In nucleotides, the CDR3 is TGTGCCAGCAGTCTACACGGACAGGGGGCCGGCTACGAGCAGTACTTC. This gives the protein CASSLHGQGAGYEQYF.